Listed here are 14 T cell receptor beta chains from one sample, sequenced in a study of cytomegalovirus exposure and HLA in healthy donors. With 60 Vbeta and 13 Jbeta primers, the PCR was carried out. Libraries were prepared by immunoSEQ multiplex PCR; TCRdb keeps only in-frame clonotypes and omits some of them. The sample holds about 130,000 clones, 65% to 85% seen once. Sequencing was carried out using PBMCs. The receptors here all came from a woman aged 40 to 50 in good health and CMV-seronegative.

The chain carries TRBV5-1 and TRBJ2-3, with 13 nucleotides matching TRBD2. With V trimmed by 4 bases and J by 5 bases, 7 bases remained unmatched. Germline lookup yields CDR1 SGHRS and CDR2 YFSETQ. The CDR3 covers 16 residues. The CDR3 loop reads CASSVGLAGEQDTQYF. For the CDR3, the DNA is TGCGCCAGCAGCGTCGGACTAGCGGGGGAGCAAGATACGCAGTATTTT.

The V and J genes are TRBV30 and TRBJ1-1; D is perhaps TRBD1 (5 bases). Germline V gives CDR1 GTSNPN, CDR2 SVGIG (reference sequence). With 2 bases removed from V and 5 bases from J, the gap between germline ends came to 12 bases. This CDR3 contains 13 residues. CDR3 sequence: CAWSPGVGTEAFF. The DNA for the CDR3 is TGTGCCTGGAGTCCGGGGGTCGGAACTGAAGCTTTCTTT.

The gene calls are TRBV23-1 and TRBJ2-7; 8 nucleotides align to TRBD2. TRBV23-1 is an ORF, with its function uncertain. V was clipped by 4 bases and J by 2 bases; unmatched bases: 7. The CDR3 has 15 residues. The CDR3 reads CASSPREGSPYEQYF. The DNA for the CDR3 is TGCGCCAGCAGTCCCCGGGAGGGGTCGCCCTACGAGCAGTACTTC.

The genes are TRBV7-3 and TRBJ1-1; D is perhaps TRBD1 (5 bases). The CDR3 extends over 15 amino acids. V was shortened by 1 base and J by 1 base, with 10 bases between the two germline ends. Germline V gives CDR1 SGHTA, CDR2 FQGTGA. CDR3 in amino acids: CASSLNRIKNTEAFF. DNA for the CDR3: TGTGCCAGCAGCTTAAACAGGATAAAGAACACTGAAGCTTTCTTT.

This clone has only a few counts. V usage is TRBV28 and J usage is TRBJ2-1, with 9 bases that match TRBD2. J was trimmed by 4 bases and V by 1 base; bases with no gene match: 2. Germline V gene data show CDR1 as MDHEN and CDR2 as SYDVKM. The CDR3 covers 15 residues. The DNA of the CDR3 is TGTGCCAGCAGTTTATCACTAGCGGGTTACAATGAGCAGTTCTTC. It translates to CASSLSLAGYNEQFF.

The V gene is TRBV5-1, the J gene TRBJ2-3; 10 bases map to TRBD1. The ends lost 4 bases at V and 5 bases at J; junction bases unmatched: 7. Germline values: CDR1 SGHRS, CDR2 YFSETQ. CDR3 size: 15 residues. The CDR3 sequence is CASSVFRDRGDTQYF. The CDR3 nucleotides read TGCGCCAGCAGCGTTTTCCGGGACAGGGGAGATACGCAGTATTTT.

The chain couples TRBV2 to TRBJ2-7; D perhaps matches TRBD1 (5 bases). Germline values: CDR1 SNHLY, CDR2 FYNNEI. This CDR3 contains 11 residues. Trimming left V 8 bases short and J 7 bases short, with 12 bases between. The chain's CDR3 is CASEDGAEQYF. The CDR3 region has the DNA TGTGCCAGCGAGGATGGGGCAGAGCAGTACTTC.

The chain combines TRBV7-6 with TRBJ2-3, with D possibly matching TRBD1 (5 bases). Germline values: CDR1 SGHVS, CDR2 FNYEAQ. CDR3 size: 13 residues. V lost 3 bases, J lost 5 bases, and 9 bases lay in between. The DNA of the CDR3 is TGTGCCAGCAGCTTGAGTGACAGAGATACGCAGTATTTT. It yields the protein CASSLSDRDTQYF.

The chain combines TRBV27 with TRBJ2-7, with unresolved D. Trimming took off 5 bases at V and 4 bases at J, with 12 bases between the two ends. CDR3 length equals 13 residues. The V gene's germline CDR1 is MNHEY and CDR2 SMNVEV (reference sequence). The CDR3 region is CASSPGMGYEQYF. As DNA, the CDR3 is TGTGCCAGCAGTCCAGGTATGGGTTACGAGCAGTACTTC.

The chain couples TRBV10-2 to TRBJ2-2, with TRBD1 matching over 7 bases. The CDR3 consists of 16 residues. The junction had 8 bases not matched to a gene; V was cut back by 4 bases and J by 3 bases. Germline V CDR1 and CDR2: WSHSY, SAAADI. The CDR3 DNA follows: TGCGCCAGCAGTGGAGTAGGGGGCATGGACACCGGGGAGCTGTTTTTT. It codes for CASSGVGGMDTGELFF.

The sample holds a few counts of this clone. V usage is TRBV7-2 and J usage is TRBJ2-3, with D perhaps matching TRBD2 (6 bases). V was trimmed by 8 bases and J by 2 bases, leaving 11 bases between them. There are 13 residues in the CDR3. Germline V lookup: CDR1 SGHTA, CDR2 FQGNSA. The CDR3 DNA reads TGTGCCAGCCGACGGGGGACCACAGATACGCAGTATTTT. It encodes CASRRGTTDTQYF.

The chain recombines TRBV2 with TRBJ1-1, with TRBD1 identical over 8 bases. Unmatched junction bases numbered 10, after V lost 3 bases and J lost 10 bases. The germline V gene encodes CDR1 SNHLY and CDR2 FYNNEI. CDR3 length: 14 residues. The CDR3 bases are TGTGCCAGCAGTGACTTTCTAGGACAGGGAACAGCTTTCTTT. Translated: CASSDFLGQGTAFF.

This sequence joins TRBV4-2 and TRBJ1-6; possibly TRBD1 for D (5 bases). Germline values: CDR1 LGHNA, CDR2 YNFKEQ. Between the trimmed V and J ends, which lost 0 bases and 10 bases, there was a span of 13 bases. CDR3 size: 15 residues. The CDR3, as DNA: TGTGCCAGCAGCCAAGACAGGGAAGCTTTGTCACCCCTCCACTTT. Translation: CASSQDREALSPLHF.

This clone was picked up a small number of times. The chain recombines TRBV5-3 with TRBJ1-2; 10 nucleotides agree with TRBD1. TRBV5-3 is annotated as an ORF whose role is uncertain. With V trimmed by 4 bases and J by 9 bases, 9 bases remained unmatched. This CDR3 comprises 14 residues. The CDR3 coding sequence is TGTGCCAGAAGCGCCCCGGGGACAGGGGTAAGCTACACCTTC. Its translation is CARSAPGTGVSYTF.